The 7 T cell receptor beta chains reported below all come from one sample, sequenced in a study of metastatic and nonmetastatic thyroid tumors. Ahead of thyroid surgery, no patient had received treatment of any kind. TCRdb re-called clones from the PCR reads using MiXCR. The sample lists around 24,000 clones, about an eighth seen once, with 17% in the top ten. Sequencing was performed on blood. The receptors shown here come from a female donor with papillary thyroid cancer or a benign thyroid nodule (not recorded which). Some clones in this sample may be carry-over from other donors' samples.

This clone came up many times. V usage is TRBV5-6 and J usage is TRBJ1-2, with TRBD1 as a possible D gene (5 bases). V lost 4 bases to trimming and J lost 3 bases, with 13 bases between them. CDR1 and CDR2 (germline): SGHDT, YYEEEE. This CDR3 contains 14 residues. Written as DNA, the CDR3 is TGTGCCAGCAGCCTAGGGAGGGGTGACTATGGCTACACCTTC. It is translated as CASSLGRGDYGYTF.

This clone showed up just a few times. The rearrangement uses TRBV11-3 and TRBJ2-7; D tentatively fits TRBD1 or TRBD2 (5 bases each). Germline assignment: CDR1 SGHNT and CDR2 YENEEA. There are 14 residues in the CDR3. In DNA form, the CDR3 reads TGTGCTAGCAGCCGGGACCCAAGCTCCTACGAGCAGTACGTC. It is translated as CASSRDPSSYEQYV.

This clone was counted many times. A much more abundant neighbour one base away suggests this may be a read error. The same CDR3 can be traced to other DNA sequences in this sample. The chain combines TRBV19 with TRBJ1-1; D gene unclear. The CDR3 is 11 residues long. CDR1 is LNHDA, CDR2 SQIVND, per germline (reference sequence). CDR3 sequence: CASSIYAEAFF. CDR3 DNA sequence: TGTGCCAGTAGTATCTACGCTGAAGCCTTCTTT.

The sample holds many counts of this clone. V gene TRBV13 combines with J gene TRBJ2-2; D is perhaps TRBD2 (5 bases). CDR1 PRHDT and CDR2 FYEKMQ come from the germline V gene (reference sequence). V was pared by 6 bases and J by 4 bases, with 6 bases between. The CDR3 has 12 amino acids. CDR3 residues: CASRAGTGELFF. DNA of the CDR3: TGTGCCAGCAGGGCGGGCACCGGGGAGCTGTTTTTT.

This clone came up many times. Other DNA sequences in this sample translate to the same CDR3. The chain uses TRBV12-3 or TRBV12-4 and TRBJ2-7; D gene unclear. There are 11 residues in the CDR3. Trimming took off 2 bases at V and 3 bases at J, with 2 bases between the two ends. The CDR3 protein is CASSLNYEQYF. CDR3 nucleotides: TGTGCCAGCAGTTTAAACTACGAGCAGTACTTC.

In this sample, this clone turned up many times. The chain is built from TRBV4-1 and TRBJ2-7; 8 bases align to TRBD1. The ends lost 1 base at V and 0 bases at J; junction bases unmatched: 2. Germline lookup yields CDR1 MGHRA and CDR2 YSYEKL. The CDR3 has 15 residues. CDR3: CASSQGTGSSYEQYF. The CDR3 DNA reads as TGCGCCAGCAGCCAAGGGACAGGGAGCTCCTACGAGCAGTACTTC.

In its sample, this clone was seen many times. The identical CDR3 is also encoded by other nucleotide sequences in the sample. V and J are TRBV12-3 or TRBV12-4 and TRBJ2-7, with D uncertain. The CDR3 runs 14 residues. Trimming pared 2 bases from V and 3 bases from J, leaving 11 bases between. The CDR3 loop is CASSLFSGHYEQYF. CDR3 nucleotides: TGTGCCAGCAGTTTATTTAGTGGGCACTACGAGCAGTACTTC.